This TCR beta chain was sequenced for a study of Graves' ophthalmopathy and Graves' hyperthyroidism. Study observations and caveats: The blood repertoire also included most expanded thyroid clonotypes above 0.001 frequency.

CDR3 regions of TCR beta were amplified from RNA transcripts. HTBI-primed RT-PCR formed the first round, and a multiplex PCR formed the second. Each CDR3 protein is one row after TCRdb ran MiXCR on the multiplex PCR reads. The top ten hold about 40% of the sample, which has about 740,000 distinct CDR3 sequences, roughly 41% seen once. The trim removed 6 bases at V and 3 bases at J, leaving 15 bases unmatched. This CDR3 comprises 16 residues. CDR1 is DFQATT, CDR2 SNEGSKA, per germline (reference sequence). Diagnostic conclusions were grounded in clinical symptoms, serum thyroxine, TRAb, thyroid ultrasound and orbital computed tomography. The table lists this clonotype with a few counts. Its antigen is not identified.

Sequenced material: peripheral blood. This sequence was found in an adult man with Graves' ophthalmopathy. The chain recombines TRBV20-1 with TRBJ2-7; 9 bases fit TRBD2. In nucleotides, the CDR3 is TGCAGTGCCGCTTCTAGCGGGACCCCCCTCGGCTACGAGCAGTACTTC. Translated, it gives CSAASSGTPLGYEQYF.